This T cell receptor beta chain originates from a study of pediatric ulcerative colitis. Study results and limitations: Ulcerative colitis patients shared more blood-rectal clones than controls.

Sequencing was at survey level. Clones were sequenced by immunoSEQ multiplex PCR, and TCRdb holds only the in-frame ones, with some missing. The data show tens of thousands of clones, 77% seen once. This clone was counted only a few times. Its cognate antigen is unknown. The CDR3 contains 11 residues. The germline gives CDR1 MNHNS, CDR2 SASEGT. Trimming removed 5 bases at V and 1 base at J, with 2 bases between. The chain recombines TRBV6-1 with TRBJ1-1; D not resolved. The material sequenced was blood. This clonotype was obtained from a boy younger than 18 with moderate ulcerative colitis. Here the CDR3 DNA reads TGTGCCAGCAGTAGGAACACTGAAGCTTTCTTT. The encoded protein is CASSRNTEAFF.